These 20 T cell receptor beta chains were sequenced from one sample in a study of shared clonotypes between healthy human individuals. Assay used: immunoSEQ multiplex PCR; TCRdb lists only in-frame clones, some missing. Of about 2.4 million clones listed, approximately 90% are singletons. Sequencing used naive CD4+ T cells sorted from blood. Subset meaning: CD45RA+ positively selected. The receptors originated from a man aged 18 to 30 in good health.

This rearrangement joins TRBV19 to TRBJ1-2; TRBD1 matches 8 bases. Germline-derived CDR1 and CDR2 are LNHDA and SQIVND (reference sequence). The CDR3 covers 14 residues. J was trimmed by 4 bases and V by 7 bases; bases with no gene match: 8. In DNA form, the CDR3 reads TGTGCCAGTACTCTACTCGGGACAGGCTATGGCTACACCTTC. This encodes CASTLLGTGYGYTF.

This chain connects TRBV7-9 to TRBJ2-1; D is undetermined. Per the germline V gene, CDR1 is SEHNR and CDR2 is FQNEAQ (reference sequence). This CDR3 comprises 13 residues. The V and J ends lost 3 bases and 7 bases respectively, with 10 bases between them. CDR3 sequence reads: CASSLDPLNEQFF. DNA of the CDR3: TGTGCCAGCAGCTTGGACCCCCTTAATGAGCAGTTCTTC.

This chain connects TRBV6-5 to TRBJ2-1; D is perhaps TRBD2 (6 bases). Between the trimmed V and J ends, which lost 2 bases and 2 bases, there was a span of 13 bases. Germline V gene lookup returns CDR1 MNHEY and CDR2 SVGAGI. The CDR3 consists of 16 residues. This chain's CDR3 is CASSYGAGLPYNEQFF. The CDR3 coding sequence is TGTGCCAGCAGTTACGGGGCGGGGCTTCCCTACAATGAGCAGTTCTTC.

The rearrangement joins TRBV19 to TRBJ1-1, with 7 positions matching TRBD1. Germline trimming cut 3 bases from V and 6 bases from J; bases unmatched to any gene: 4. CDR3 length equals 13 residues. Germline-derived CDR1 and CDR2 are LNHDA and SQIVND (reference sequence). The CDR3 is CASSIGQVSEAFF. CDR3 DNA: TGTGCCAGTAGTATCGGACAGGTTTCTGAAGCTTTCTTT. The full variable domain, rest sourced from reference TRBV19 and TRBJ1-1, is DGGITQSPKYLFRKEGQNVTLSCEQNLNHDAMYWYRQDPGQGLRLIYYSQIVNDFQKGDIAEGYSVSREKKESFPLTVTSAQKNPTAFYLCASSIGQVSEAFFGQGTRLTVV.

V gene TRBV7-2 combines with J gene TRBJ1-5; D might be TRBD1 (5 bases). V was trimmed by 5 bases and J by 3 bases, leaving 11 bases between them. Germline-derived CDR1 and CDR2 are SGHTA and FQGNSA. The length of the CDR3 is 14 residues. Written as DNA, the CDR3 is TGTGCCAGCAGCGCTGGGACCATCAATCAGCCCCAGCATTTT. Translation: CASSAGTINQPQHF.

This clone appeared once. J is TRBJ1-6 and V is TRBV19; the D gene is possibly TRBD1 (5 bases). Trimming took 6 bases from V and 7 from J, leaving 13 bases between them. The germline CDR1 and CDR2 sequences are LNHDA and SQIVND (reference sequence). The length of the CDR3 is 14 residues. Here the CDR3 DNA reads TGTGCCAGTAGGGAGATGCGGGGGAATTCACCCCTCCACTTT. Translated: CASREMRGNSPLHF.

This clone has only a few counts. The chain has TRBV2 and TRBJ1-6; weak D call: TRBD1 (6 bases). CDR1 is SNHLY and CDR2 is FYNNEI in the germline V gene. V was trimmed by 7 bases and J by 10 bases, leaving 20 bases between them. This CDR3 comprises 15 residues. CDR3 region: CASTLLVGGNSPLHF. In nucleotides, the CDR3 is TGTGCCAGCACCCTCCTTGTTGGGGGCAACTCACCCCTCCACTTT. Using reference TRBV2 and TRBJ1-6 for the parts outside the CDR3, the full variable domain is EPEVTQTPSHQVTQMGQEVILRCVPISNHLYFYWYRQILGQKVEFLVSFYNNEISEKSEIFDDQFSVERPDGSNFTLKIRSTKLEDSAMYFCASTLLVGGNSPLHFGNGTRLTVT.

The chain couples TRBV19 to TRBJ1-4; D is undetermined. Germline V gene sequence: CDR1 LNHDA, CDR2 SQIVND (reference sequence). CDR3 length: 15 residues. The V end lost 4 bases, the J end lost 5 bases, and 14 bases lay between the germline ends. The CDR3 protein is CASSTYTVNNEKLFF. The CDR3 bases are TGTGCCAGTAGTACCTATACAGTGAACAATGAAAAACTGTTTTTT.

This chain joins TRBV7-2 and TRBJ1-2, with unresolved D. Germline loops: CDR1 SGHTA, CDR2 FQGNSA. The CDR3 length is 15 residues. The V end was cut by 5 bases, the J end by 2 bases, with 15 bases between. The chain's CDR3 is CASSARAVSNYGYTF. The CDR3 DNA reads as TGTGCCAGCAGCGCCCGGGCGGTCAGCAACTATGGCTACACCTTC.

This clone was recorded a few times. Other DNA sequences in this specimen translate into the identical CDR3. The chain uses TRBV20-1 and TRBJ1-1, with D perhaps matching TRBD1 (5 bases). Germline V CDR1 and CDR2: DFQATT, SNEGSKA (reference sequence). The length of the CDR3 is 11 residues. Trimming pared 1 base from V and 7 bases from J, leaving 7 bases between. This CDR3 is CSARGDGEAFF. For the CDR3, the DNA is TGCAGTGCTAGAGGGGACGGTGAAGCTTTCTTT.

This clone was counted between two and nine times. The rearrangement uses TRBV30 and TRBJ1-1; no reliable D call. From germline, CDR1 is GTSNPN and CDR2 SVGIG (reference sequence). The CDR3 covers 11 residues. Trimming shortened V by 4 bases and J by 8 bases, and 11 bases separated the two germline ends. CDR3 sequence: CAWTPRSEAFF. CDR3 bases: TGTGCCTGGACCCCCCGGAGCGAAGCTTTCTTT. The full variable domain, completed using reference TRBV30 and TRBJ1-1, is SQTIHQWPATLVQPVGSPLSLECTVEGTSNPNLYWYRQAAGRGLQLLFYSVGIGQISSEVPQNLSASRPQDRQFILSSKKLLLSDSGFYLCAWTPRSEAFFGQGTRLTVV.

V and J are TRBV7-2 and TRBJ2-5; 9 bases are shared with TRBD2. V was pared by 1 base and J by 5 bases, with 11 bases of the junction left unmatched. The V gene's germline CDR1 is SGHTA and CDR2 FQGNSA. The CDR3 has 17 amino acids. In DNA form, the CDR3 reads TGTGCCAGCAGCTTAGTCTCTGGCGGGAGGGCCCGGGAGACCCAGTACTTC. It translates to CASSLVSGGRARETQYF.

The chain is built from TRBV11-2 and TRBJ2-1; 14 bases match TRBD2. Unmatched junction bases numbered 4, after V lost 5 bases and J lost 4 bases. CDR1 and CDR2 (germline): SGHAT, FQNNGV. The CDR3 is 16 amino acids. The CDR3 DNA follows: TGTGCCAGCAGCCCTGGGACTAGCGGGAGATACAATGAGCAGTTCTTC. This translates into CASSPGTSGRYNEQFF.

V is TRBV4-1 and J is TRBJ2-7, with 10 bases identical to TRBD2. This CDR3 spans 17 amino acids. Trimming removed 4 bases from V and 4 bases from J; junction bases left unmatched: 13. Germline-derived CDR1 and CDR2 are MGHRA and YSYEKL. CDR3 protein: CASSRYYGLAETYEQYF. The DNA of the CDR3 is TGCGCCAGCAGCCGCTACTACGGACTAGCGGAAACTTACGAGCAGTACTTC.

V usage is TRBV6-1 and J usage is TRBJ2-7; tentatively, D is TRBD1 (5 bases). The germline gives CDR1 MNHNS, CDR2 SASEGT. The germline V and J ends were trimmed by 2 bases and 4 bases, with 9 bases remaining between them. The CDR3 is 13 amino acids. The CDR3 DNA reads TGTGCCAGCAGTGAAAGGGGATGGTACGAGCAGTACTTC. It translates to CASSERGWYEQYF.

V is TRBV7-2 and J is TRBJ1-6; D unresolved. The length of the CDR3 is 18 residues. V lost 2 bases to trimming and J lost 0 bases, with 14 bases between them. CDR1 is SGHTA and CDR2 is FQGNSA in the germline V gene. The CDR3 reads CASSLTGRSSSYNSPLHF. The CDR3 bases are TGTGCCAGCAGCTTAACTGGACGGTCGAGCTCCTATAATTCACCCCTCCACTTT.

The gene calls are TRBV2 and TRBJ1-1, with D maybe TRBD1 (5 bases). CDR1 and CDR2 (germline): SNHLY, FYNNEI. The CDR3 length is 13 residues. Deletions cut 5 bases from V and 3 bases from J, with 10 bases between. The CDR3 nucleotides are TGTGCCAGCAGTACGACAGTTTACACTGAAGCTTTCTTT. It encodes CASSTTVYTEAFF.

The V gene is TRBV11-2, the J gene TRBJ2-5; perhaps TRBD2 as D (5 bases). The DNA end lines up better with TRBJ2-7; the J call may be wrong. CDR1 and CDR2 from the germline V gene are SGHAT and FQNNGV. The CDR3 is made up of 14 amino acids. The CDR3 protein is CASSSPRGAYEQYF. The CDR3 DNA reads as TGTGCCAGCAGCTCCCCTCGGGGAGCCTACGAGCAGTACTTC.

The chain has TRBV27 and TRBJ1-6; no definite D call. The CDR3 spans 12 residues. The V and J ends lost 6 bases and 8 bases respectively, with 8 bases between them. Germline V gene data show CDR1 as MNHEY and CDR2 as SMNVEV (reference sequence). The CDR3 DNA sequence: TGTGCCAGCAGGGGAATCTATTCACCCCTCCACTTT. Amino acids: CASRGIYSPLHF.

The chain joins TRBV28 to TRBJ2-5, with a weak D call TRBD2 (5 bases). The CDR3 contains 15 residues. Germline assignment: CDR1 MDHEN and CDR2 SYDVKM. V lost 7 bases and J lost 8, with 23 bases in between. CDR3 nucleotides: TGTGCCAGCACTCGTCCGACTGGACTGGGCGGAACCCAGTACTTC. This encodes CASTRPTGLGGTQYF.